The following is a T cell receptor beta chain sequence with its context. The data stem from a study of blood T cell repertoires in COVID-19. Study as a whole: There were acute and convalescent COVID-19 samples, and they came from the United States, Italy and Spain. PBMCs, B-cell-depleted T cells, or T cells provided the cDNA or gDNA that made up the material.

The CDR3 has 14 residues. V lost 0 bases, J lost 3 bases, and 3 bases stayed unmatched. Germline assignment: CDR1 SGHRS and CDR2 YFSETQ. In the source study's methods: Amplification with reference gene primers provided the estimates of nucleated cell counts. Sequencing used immunoSEQ multiplex PCR; TCRdb keeps in-frame clones, though not all of them. D and trimming were read from the DNA, whereas the V and J calls and clone size are those reported in that table. Of some 82,000 clones listed, roughly nine tenths were seen once; the top ten hold roughly 2%. The receptor comes from a woman aged 45-65 years in a cohort sampled during active COVID-19. J is TRBJ2-7 and V is TRBV5-1, with TRBD1 identical over 7 bases. The sample consisted of peripheral blood. The DNA of the CDR3 is TGCGCCAGCAGCTTGGCGGGACAGATCTACGAGCAGTACTTC. This gives the protein CASSLAGQIYEQYF.